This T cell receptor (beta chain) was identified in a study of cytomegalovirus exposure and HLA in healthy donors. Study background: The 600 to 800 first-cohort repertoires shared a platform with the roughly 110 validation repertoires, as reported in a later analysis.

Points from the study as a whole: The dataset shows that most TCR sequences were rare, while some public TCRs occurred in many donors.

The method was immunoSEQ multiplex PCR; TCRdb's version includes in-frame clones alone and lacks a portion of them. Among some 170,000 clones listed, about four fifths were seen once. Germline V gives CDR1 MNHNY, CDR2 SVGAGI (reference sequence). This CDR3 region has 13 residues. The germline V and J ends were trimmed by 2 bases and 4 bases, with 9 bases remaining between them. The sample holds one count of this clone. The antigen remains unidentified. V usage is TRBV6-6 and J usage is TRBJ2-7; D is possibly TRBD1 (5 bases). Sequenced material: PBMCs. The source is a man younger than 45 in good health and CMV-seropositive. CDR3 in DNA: TGTGCCAGCAGTTACCCATCAGGGTACGAGCAGTACTTC. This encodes CASSYPSGYEQYF.